This T cell receptor beta chain was sequenced in a study of T cells in Graves' hyperthyroidism and ophthalmopathy. Study-wide results and caveats: Model-based prediction identified ophthalmopathy a median approximately 6 months prior to its onset. Through a model of 13 V-J features, ophthalmopathy was separated from stable hyperthyroidism.

This clonotype was observed many times. Antigen: not known. There were TCR beta CDR3 regions amplified from RNA transcripts. The primer set for the first-round RT-PCR of the TCR CDR3 was HTBI. TCRdb itself ran the multiplex PCR reads through MiXCR, one entry per CDR3 protein. This sample has 480,000 or so distinct CDR3 sequences, with over 35% found just once. Sequencing was performed on peripheral blood or thyroid tissue (not recorded which). This sequence was found in an adult woman with Graves' disease, either hyperthyroidism or ophthalmopathy (not recorded which).

The CDR3 protein is CASGLGLNTGELFF. The CDR3 DNA follows: TGTGCTAGTGGTTTGGGCCTTAACACCGGGGAGCTGTTTTTT. V is TRBV12-5 and J is TRBJ2-2, with D uncertain. The CDR3 has 14 amino acids. V was trimmed by 1 base and J by 2 bases, leaving 5 bases between them. The germline V gene encodes CDR1 LGHNT and CDR2 FRNRAP. The variable domain in full, completed from reference TRBV12-5 and TRBJ2-2, reads DARVTQTPRHKVTEMGQEVTMRCQPILGHNTVFWYRQTMMQGLELLAYFRNRAPLDDSGMPKDRFSAEMPDATLATLKIQPSEPRDSAVYFCASGLGLNTGELFFGEGSRLTVL.